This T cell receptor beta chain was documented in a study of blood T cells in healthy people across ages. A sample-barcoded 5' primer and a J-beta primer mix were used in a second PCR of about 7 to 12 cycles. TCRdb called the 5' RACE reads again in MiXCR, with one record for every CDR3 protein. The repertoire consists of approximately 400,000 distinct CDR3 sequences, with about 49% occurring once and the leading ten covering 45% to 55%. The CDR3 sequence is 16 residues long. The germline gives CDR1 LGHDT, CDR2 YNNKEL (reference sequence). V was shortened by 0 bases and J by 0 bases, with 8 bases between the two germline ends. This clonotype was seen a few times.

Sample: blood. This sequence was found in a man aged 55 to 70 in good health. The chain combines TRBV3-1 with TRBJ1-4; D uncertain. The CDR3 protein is CASSQDVVATNEKLFF. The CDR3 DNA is TGTGCCAGCAGCCAAGATGTAGTTGCAACTAATGAAAAACTGTTTTTT.